The text below deals with one TCR beta chain. V lost 6 bases to trimming and J lost 11 bases, with 17 bases between them. The CDR3 runs 12 residues. CDR1 and CDR2 from the germline V gene are MNHEY and SMNVEV (reference sequence). This sample was included in a study of blood T cell repertoires in COVID-19. Across the whole study: T cells, B-cell-depleted T cells, or PBMCs supplied cDNA or gDNA.

Original methodology: Amplification of reference gene primers was used by the study to estimate nucleated cell counts. Libraries were prepared by immunoSEQ multiplex PCR; TCRdb keeps only in-frame clonotypes and omits some of them. The V and J calls and clone size come from that table; D and trimming were worked out from the DNA. The repertoire holds a few hundred thousand clones, with about 80% as singletons. Sequenced sample: peripheral blood. This sequence originates from a human donor in a cohort sampled during active COVID-19. The chain employs TRBV27 and TRBJ2-7; D remains ambiguous. The chain's CDR3 is CASRTIGLGEYF. CDR3 nucleotide sequence: TGTGCCAGCAGAACGATCGGGTTGGGTGAGTACTTC.